This T cell receptor beta chain was identified in a study of T cell changes during pregnancy in multiple sclerosis. Generated by immunoSEQ multiplex PCR, the TCRdb table keeps only in-frame clones and is missing some. There are approximately 41,000 clones in the sample; more than 75% occur only once, and approximately 0.7% lies in the top ten. The sequences come from CD4+ T cells from peripheral blood mononuclear cells, collected in the second trimester of pregnancy. The sequence was collected from a female donor in good health, enrolled as a control in a pregnancy study.

The CDR3 sequence is CASSLVASFYNEQFF. In nucleotides, the CDR3 is TGCGCCAGCAGCTTGGTGGCTAGCTTCTACAATGAGCAGTTCTTC. The J gene is TRBJ2-1, the V gene TRBV5-1; tentatively, D is TRBD2 (5 bases). Germline assignment: CDR1 SGHRS and CDR2 YFSETQ. Trimming removed 0 bases at V and 3 bases at J, with 10 bases between. This CDR3 is 15 amino acids long.